This T cell receptor (beta chain) was sequenced in a study of T cell changes during pregnancy in multiple sclerosis. V lost 1 base and J lost 7, with 14 bases in between. The CDR3 totals 14 residues. Germline V lookup: CDR1 LGHNT, CDR2 FRNRAP. Sequencing used immunoSEQ multiplex PCR; TCRdb keeps in-frame clones, though not all of them. The table records about 69,000 clones, approximately 92% of them present only once. The rearrangement joins TRBV12-5 to TRBJ2-7; D call uncertain. The input for sequencing was peripheral blood, taken in the third trimester of pregnancy. This clonotype was obtained from a female donor in good health, enrolled as a control in a pregnancy study. DNA of the CDR3: TGTGCTAGTGGTTTGGATGGTGGTTCGAGAGAGCAGTACTTC. Encoded protein: CASGLDGGSREQYF.